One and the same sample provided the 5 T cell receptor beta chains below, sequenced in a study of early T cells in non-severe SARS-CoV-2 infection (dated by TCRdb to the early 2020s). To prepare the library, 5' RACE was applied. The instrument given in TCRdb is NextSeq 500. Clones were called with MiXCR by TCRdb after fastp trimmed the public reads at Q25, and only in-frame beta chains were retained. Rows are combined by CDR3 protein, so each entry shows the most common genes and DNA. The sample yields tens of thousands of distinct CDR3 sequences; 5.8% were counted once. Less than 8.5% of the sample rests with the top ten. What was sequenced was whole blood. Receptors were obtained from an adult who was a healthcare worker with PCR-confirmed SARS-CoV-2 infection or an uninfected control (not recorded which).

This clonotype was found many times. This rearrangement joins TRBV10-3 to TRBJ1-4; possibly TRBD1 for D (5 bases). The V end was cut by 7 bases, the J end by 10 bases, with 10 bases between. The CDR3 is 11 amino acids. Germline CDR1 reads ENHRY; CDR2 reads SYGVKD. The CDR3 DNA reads TGTGCCATCATGGGGGATGGAAAACTGTTTTTT. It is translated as CAIMGDGKLFF.

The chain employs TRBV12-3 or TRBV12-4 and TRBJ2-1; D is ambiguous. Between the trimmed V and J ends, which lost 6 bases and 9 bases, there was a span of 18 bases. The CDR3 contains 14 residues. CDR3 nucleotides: TGTGCCAGCAGCTGGCCCGGTCCCGCCAGTGAGCAGTTCTTC. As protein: CASSWPGPASEQFF.

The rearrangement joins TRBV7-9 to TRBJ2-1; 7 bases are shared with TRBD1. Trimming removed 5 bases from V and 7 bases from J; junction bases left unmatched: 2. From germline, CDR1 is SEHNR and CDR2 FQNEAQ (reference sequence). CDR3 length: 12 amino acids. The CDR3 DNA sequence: TGTGCCAGCAGCCAGACAGGGAATGAGCAGTTCTTC. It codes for CASSQTGNEQFF.

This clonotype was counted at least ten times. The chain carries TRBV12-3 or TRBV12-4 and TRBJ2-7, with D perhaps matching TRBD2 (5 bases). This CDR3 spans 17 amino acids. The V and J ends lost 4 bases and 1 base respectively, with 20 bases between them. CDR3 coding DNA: TGTGCCAGCAGTTCGGTCGGCCCTGCGGGCGTTTCCTACGAGCAGTACTTC. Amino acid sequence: CASSSVGPAGVSYEQYF.

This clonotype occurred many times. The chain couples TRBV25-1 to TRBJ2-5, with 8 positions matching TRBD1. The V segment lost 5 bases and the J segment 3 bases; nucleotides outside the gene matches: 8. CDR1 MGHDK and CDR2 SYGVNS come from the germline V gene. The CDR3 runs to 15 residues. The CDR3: CASSRAGGGKETQYF. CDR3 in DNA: TGTGCCAGCAGTAGGGCAGGGGGCGGAAAAGAGACCCAGTACTTC.